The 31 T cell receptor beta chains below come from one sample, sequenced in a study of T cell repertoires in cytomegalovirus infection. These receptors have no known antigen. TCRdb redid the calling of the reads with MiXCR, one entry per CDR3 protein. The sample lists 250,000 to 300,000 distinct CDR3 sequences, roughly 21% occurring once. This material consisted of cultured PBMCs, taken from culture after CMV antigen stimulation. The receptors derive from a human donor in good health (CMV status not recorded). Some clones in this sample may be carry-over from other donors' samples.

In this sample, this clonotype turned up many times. CDR3 coding DNA: TGTGCCAGCAGCCACTCTCGGGACAGGGGTCGTGGCTACACCTTC. Translating it yields CASSHSRDRGRGYTF. The chain joins TRBV7-2 to TRBJ1-2, with 10 nucleotides matching TRBD1. The germline gives CDR1 SGHTA, CDR2 FQGNSA. The CDR3 runs to 15 residues. The V gene end was trimmed by 5 bases and the J gene end by 7 bases; junction bases not matched to a gene: 10.

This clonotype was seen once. The CDR3 DNA is TGTGCCAGCAGTTCGGGGACTAGCGGGAGAGTAAAGGGCGGGGAGCTGTTTTTT. This codes for CASSSGTSGRVKGGELFF. V is TRBV27 and J is TRBJ2-2, with 14 bases matching TRBD2. The CDR3 runs to 18 residues. Germline assignment: CDR1 MNHEY and CDR2 SMNVEV (reference sequence). After removal of 4 bases from V and 7 bases from J, the junction contained 11 bases not matched to a gene.

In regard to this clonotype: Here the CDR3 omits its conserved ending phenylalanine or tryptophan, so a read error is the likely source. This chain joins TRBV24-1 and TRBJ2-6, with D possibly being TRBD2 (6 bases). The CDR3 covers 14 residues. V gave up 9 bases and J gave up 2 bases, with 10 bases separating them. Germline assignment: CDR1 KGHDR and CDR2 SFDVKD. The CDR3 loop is CATGGGPGANVLTS. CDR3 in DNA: TGTGCCACCGGGGGAGGACCTGGGGCCAACGTCCTGACTTCC.

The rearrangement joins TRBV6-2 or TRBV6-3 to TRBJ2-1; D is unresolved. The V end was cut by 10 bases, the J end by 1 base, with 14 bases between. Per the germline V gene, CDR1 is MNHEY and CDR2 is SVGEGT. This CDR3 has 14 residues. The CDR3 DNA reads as TGTGCCACTATTGAGCCTCCATCCTACAATGAGCAGTTCTTC. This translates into CATIEPPSYNEQFF.

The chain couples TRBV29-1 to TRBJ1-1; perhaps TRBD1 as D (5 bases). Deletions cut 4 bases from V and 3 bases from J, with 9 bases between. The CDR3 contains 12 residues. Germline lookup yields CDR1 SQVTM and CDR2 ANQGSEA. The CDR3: CSVAREHTEAFF. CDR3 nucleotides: TGCAGCGTTGCCAGGGAGCACACTGAAGCTTTCTTT.

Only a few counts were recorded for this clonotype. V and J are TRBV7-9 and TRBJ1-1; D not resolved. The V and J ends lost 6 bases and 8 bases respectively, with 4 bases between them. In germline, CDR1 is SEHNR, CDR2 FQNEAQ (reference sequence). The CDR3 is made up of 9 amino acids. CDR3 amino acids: CASRPEAFF. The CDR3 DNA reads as TGTGCCAGCAGGCCCGAAGCTTTCTTT.

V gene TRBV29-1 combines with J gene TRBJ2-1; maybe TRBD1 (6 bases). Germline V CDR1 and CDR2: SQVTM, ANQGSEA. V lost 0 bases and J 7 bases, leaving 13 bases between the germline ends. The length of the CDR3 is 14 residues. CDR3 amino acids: CSVEELSRGNEQFF. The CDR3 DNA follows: TGCAGCGTTGAAGAATTGTCTAGGGGGAATGAGCAGTTCTTC.

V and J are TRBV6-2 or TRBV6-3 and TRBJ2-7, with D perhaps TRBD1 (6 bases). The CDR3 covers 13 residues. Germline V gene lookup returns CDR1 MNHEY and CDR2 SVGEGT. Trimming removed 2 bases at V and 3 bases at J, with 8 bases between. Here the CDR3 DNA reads TGTGCCAGCAGTTACAGGGGGAGCTACGAGCAGTACTTC. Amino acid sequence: CASSYRGSYEQYF.

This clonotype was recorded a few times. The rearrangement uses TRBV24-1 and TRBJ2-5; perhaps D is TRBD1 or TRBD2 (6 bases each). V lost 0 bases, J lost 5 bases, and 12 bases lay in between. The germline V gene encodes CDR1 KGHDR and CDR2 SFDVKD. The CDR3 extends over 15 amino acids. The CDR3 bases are TGTGCCACCAGTGATTTGCGGGGGCGACTGGAGACCCAGTACTTC. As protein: CATSDLRGRLETQYF.

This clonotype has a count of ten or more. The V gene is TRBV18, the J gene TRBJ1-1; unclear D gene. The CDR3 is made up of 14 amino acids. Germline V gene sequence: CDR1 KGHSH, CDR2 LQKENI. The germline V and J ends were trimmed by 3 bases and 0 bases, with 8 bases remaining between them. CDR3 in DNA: TGTGCCAGCTCACCCGAGGCTTTGAACACTGAAGCTTTCTTT. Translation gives CASSPEALNTEAFF.

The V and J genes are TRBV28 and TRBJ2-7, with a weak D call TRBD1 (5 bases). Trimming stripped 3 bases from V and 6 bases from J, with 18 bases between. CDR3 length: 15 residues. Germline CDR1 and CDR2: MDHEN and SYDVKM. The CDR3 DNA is TGTGCCAGCAGTTTGACGGCCAGGGATGTAAGCGAGCAGTACTTC. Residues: CASSLTARDVSEQYF. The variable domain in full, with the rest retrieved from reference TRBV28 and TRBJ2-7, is DVKVTQSSRYLVKRTGEKVFLECVQDMDHENMFWYRQDPGLGLRLIYFSYDVKMKEKGDIPEGYSVSREKKERFSLILESASTNQTSMYLCASSLTARDVSEQYFGPGTRLTVT.

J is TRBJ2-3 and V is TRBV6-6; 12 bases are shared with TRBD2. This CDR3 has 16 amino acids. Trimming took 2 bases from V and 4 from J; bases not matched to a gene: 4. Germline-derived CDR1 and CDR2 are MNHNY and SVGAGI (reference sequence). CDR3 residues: CASSYTSGRRSDTQYF. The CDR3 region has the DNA TGTGCCAGCAGTTACACTAGCGGGAGGAGGTCAGATACGCAGTATTTT.

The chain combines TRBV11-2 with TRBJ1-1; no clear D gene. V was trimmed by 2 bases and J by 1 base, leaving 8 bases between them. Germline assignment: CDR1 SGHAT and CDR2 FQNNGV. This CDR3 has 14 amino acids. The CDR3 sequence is CASSLLGENTEAFF. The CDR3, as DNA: TGTGCCAGCAGCTTATTAGGAGAGAACACTGAAGCTTTCTTT. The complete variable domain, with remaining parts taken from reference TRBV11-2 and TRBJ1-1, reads EAGVAQSPRYKIIEKRQSVAFWCNPISGHATLYWYQQILGQGPKLLIQFQNNGVVDDSQLPKDRFSAERLKGVDSTLKIQPAKLEDSAVYLCASSLLGENTEAFFGQGTRLTVV.

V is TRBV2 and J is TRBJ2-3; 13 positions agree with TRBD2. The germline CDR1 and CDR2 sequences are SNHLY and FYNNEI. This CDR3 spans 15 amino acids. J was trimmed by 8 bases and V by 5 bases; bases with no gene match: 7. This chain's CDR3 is CASSQRTSGSSTQYF. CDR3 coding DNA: TGTGCCAGCAGTCAAAGGACTAGCGGGAGCTCTACGCAGTATTTT.

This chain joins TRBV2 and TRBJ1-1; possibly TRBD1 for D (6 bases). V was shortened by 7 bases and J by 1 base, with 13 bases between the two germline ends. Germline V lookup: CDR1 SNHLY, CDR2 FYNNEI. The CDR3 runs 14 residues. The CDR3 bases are TGTGCCAGCAACCAGAGGGGGAGGAACACTGAAGCTTTCTTT. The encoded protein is CASNQRGRNTEAFF.

The CDR3 sequence: CASSQGTSGGTDTQYF. In DNA, the CDR3 is TGTGCCAGCAGCCAAGGGACTAGCGGAGGCACAGATACGCAGTATTTT. The rearrangement uses TRBV14 and TRBJ2-3; 10 nucleotides line up with TRBD2. This CDR3 comprises 16 residues. The V segment lost 1 base and the J segment 1 base; nucleotides outside the gene matches: 2. Germline CDR1 and CDR2: SGHDN and FVKESK.

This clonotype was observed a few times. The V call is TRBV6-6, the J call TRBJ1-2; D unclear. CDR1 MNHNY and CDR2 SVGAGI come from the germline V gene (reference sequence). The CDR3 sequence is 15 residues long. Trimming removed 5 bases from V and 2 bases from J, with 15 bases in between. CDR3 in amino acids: CASSQRQDTNYGYTF. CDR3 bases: TGTGCCAGCAGTCAGCGGCAGGATACCAACTATGGCTACACCTTC.

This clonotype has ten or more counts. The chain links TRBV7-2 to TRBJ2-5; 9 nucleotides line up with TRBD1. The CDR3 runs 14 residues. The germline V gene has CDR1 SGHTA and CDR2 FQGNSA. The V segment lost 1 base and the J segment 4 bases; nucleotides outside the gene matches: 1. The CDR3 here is CASSLDRGPETQYF. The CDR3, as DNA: TGTGCCAGCAGCTTAGACAGGGGGCCAGAGACCCAGTACTTC.

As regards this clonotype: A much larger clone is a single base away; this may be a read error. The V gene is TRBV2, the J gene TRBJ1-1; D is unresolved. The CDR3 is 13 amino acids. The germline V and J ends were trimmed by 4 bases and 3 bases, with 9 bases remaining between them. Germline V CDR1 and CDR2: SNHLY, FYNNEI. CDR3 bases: TGTGCCAGCAGTGTGTTAGAGTACACTGAAGCTTTCTTT. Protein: CASSVLEYTEAFF.

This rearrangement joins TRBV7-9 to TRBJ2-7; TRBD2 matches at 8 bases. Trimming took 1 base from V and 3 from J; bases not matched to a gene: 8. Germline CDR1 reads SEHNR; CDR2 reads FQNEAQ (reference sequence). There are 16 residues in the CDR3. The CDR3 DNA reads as TGTGCCAGCAGCTTAGGCACAGCGGGAGTTAACTACGAGCAGTACTTC. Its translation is CASSLGTAGVNYEQYF.

In DNA, the CDR3 is TGCAGCGTTGCCGACAGGGGGATCACTGAAGCTTTCTTT. It encodes CSVADRGITEAFF. The chain uses TRBV29-1 and TRBJ1-1; TRBD1 matches at 9 bases. Germline V gives CDR1 SQVTM, CDR2 ANQGSEA. The CDR3 has 13 amino acids. Trimming removed 4 bases from V and 4 bases from J; junction bases left unmatched: 4.

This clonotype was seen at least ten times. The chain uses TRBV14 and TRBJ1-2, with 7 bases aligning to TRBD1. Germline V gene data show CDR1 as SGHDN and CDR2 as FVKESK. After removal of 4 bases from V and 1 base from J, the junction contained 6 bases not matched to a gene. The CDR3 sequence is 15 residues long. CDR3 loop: CASSPRDSVNYGYTF. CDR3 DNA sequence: TGTGCCAGCAGCCCCCGGGACAGCGTTAACTATGGCTACACCTTC.

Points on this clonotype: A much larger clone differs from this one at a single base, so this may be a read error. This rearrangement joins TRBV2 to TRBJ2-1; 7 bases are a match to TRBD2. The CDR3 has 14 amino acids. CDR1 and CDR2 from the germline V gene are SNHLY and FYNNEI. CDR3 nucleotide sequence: TGTGCCAGCAATGAAGGGGAGGGGTACAATGAGCAGTTCTTC. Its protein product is CASNEGEGYNEQFF. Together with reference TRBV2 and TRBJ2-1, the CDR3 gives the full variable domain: EPEVTQTPSHQVTQMGQEVILRCVPISNHLYFYWYRQILGQKVEFLVSFYNNEISEKSEIFDDQFSVERPDGSNFTLKIRSTKLEDSAMYFCASNEGEGYNEQFFGPGTRLTVL.

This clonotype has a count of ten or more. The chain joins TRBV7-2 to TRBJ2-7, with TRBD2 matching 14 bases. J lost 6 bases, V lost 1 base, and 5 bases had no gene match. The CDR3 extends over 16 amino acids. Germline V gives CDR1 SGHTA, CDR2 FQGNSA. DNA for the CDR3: TGTGCCAGCAGCTTAGGGCCAGGGACTAGCGGGAGCGAGCAGTACTTC. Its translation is CASSLGPGTSGSEQYF.

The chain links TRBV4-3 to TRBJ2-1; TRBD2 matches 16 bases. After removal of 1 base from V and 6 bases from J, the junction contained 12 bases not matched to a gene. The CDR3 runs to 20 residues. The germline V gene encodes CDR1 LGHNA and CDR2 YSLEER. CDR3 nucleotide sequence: TGCGCCAGCAGCCAAGTCGGGACTAGCGGGAGGGGGGTCTTTTGCAATGAGCAGTTCTTC. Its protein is CASSQVGTSGRGVFCNEQFF.

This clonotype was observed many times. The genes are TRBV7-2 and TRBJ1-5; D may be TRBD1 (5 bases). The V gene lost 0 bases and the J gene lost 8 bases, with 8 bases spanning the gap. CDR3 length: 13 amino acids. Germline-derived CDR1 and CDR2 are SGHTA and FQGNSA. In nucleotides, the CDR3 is TGTGCCAGCAGCTTAGCTCCGGGGGAGCCCCAGCATTTT. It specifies CASSLAPGEPQHF.

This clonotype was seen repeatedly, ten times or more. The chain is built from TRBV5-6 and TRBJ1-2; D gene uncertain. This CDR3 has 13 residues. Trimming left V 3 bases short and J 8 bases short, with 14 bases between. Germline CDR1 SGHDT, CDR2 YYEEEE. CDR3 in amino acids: CASSSWTVGGYTF. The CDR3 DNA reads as TGTGCCAGCAGCTCATGGACCGTGGGAGGCTACACCTTC. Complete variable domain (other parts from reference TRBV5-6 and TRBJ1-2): DAGVTQSPTHLIKTRGQQVTLRCSPKSGHDTVSWYQQALGQGPQFIFQYYEEEERQRGNFPDRFSGHQFPNYSSELNVNALLLGDSALYLCASSSWTVGGYTFGSGTRLTVV.

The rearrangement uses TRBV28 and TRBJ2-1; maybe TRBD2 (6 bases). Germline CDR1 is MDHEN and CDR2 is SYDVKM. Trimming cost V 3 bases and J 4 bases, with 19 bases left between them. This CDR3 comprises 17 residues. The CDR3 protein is CASSFSPWDGRYNEQFF. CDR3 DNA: TGTGCCAGCAGTTTTTCTCCGTGGGACGGGAGATACAATGAGCAGTTCTTC.

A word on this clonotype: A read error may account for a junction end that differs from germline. CDR3 protein: CASSFEQGTGKLFF. The CDR3 DNA reads as TGTGCCAGCAGCTTTGAACAGGGGACCGGGAAGCTGTTTTTT. The chain recombines TRBV7-9 with TRBJ2-2, with 7 bases matching TRBD1. The CDR3 contains 14 residues. Germline assignment: CDR1 SEHNR and CDR2 FQNEAQ (reference sequence).

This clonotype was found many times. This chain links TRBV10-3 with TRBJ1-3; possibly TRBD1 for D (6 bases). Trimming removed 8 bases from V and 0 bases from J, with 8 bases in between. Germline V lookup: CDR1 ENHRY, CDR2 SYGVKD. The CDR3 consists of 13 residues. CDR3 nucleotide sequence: TGTGCCATCGGACAGTCCTCTGGAAACACCATATATTTT. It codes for CAIGQSSGNTIYF.

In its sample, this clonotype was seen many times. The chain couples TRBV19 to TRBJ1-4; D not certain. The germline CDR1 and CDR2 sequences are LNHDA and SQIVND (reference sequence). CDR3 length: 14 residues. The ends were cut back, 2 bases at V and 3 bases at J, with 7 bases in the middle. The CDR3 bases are TGTGCCAGTAGTATATGGAGTGCTAATGAAAAACTGTTTTTT. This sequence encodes CASSIWSANEKLFF.